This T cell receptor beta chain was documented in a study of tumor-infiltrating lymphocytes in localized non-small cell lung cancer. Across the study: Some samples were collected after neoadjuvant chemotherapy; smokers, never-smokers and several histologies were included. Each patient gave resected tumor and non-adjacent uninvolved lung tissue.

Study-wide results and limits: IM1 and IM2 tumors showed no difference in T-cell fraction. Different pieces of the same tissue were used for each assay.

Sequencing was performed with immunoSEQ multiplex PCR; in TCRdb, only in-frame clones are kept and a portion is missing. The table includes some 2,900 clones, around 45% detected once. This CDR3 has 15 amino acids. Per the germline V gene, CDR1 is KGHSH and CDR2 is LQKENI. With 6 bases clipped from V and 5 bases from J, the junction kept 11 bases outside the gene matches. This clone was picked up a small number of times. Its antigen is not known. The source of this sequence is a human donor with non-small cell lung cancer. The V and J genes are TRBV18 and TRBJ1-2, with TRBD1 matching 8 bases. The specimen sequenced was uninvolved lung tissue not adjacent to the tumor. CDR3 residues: CASSQRGQAEYGYTF. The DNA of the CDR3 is TGTGCCAGCTCCCAACGGGGACAGGCGGAATATGGCTACACCTTC. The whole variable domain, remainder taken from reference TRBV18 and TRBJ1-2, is NAGVMQNPRHLVRRRGQEARLRCSPMKGHSHVYWYRQLPEEGLKFMVYLQKENIIDESGMPKERFSAEFPKEGPSILRIQQVVRGDSAAYFCASSQRGQAEYGYTFGSGTRLTVV.